The 13 T cell receptor beta chains in this list originate from one sample, sequenced in a study of cytomegalovirus exposure and HLA in healthy donors. The study ran its PCR with 60 Vbeta and 13 Jbeta primers. Assay used: immunoSEQ multiplex PCR; TCRdb lists only in-frame clones, some missing. The table shows some 130,000 clones, with 80% occurring only once. The specimen sequenced was PBMCs. The receptors were sampled from a man between 25 and 39 years old in good health and CMV-seronegative.

This clone was seen just once. The chain couples TRBV18 to TRBJ1-1; TRBD1 matches at 9 bases. The CDR3 length is 15 residues. V lost 6 bases and J lost 4; bases outside the gene matches: 9. CDR1 and CDR2 (germline): KGHSH, LQKENI. CDR3 sequence (DNA): TGTGCCAGCTCGCAACTACAGGGGGCAGGCACTGAAGCTTTCTTT. Translation: CASSQLQGAGTEAFF.

As regards this clone: Other DNA sequences within the sample encode an identical CDR3. The gene calls are TRBV11-2 and TRBJ1-5; D is unclear. Germline V gene sequence: CDR1 SGHAT, CDR2 FQNNGV. Trimming removed 1 base from V and 4 bases from J, with 5 bases in between. The CDR3 has 13 amino acids. CDR3 sequence reads: CASSLGRNQPQHF. The CDR3 DNA follows: TGTGCCAGCAGCTTAGGGAGGAATCAGCCCCAGCATTTT. The variable domain in full, completed from reference TRBV11-2 and TRBJ1-5, reads EAGVAQSPRYKIIEKRQSVAFWCNPISGHATLYWYQQILGQGPKLLIQFQNNGVVDDSQLPKDRFSAERLKGVDSTLKIQPAKLEDSAVYLCASSLGRNQPQHFGDGTRLSIL.

This chain uses TRBV11-2 with TRBJ2-5; 8 bases agree with TRBD2. The CDR3 has 16 amino acids. Germline V gene lookup returns CDR1 SGHAT and CDR2 FQNNGV. After removal of 5 bases from V and 5 bases from J, the junction contained 13 bases not matched to a gene. The DNA for the CDR3 is TGTGCCAGCAGCCCCTCGGGAGGGGGGGATTGGGAGACCCAGTACTTC. This translates into CASSPSGGGDWETQYF.

The rearrangement links TRBV10-3 to TRBJ2-1, with 11 bases aligning to TRBD1. This CDR3 contains 14 residues. J gave up 5 bases and V 8 bases, and 5 bases lay outside the gene matches. Germline V gene data show CDR1 as ENHRY and CDR2 as SYGVKD. The CDR3 protein is CAISGTGGNNEQFF. DNA for the CDR3: TGTGCCATCTCCGGGACAGGGGGTAACAATGAGCAGTTCTTC.

This rearrangement joins TRBV28 to TRBJ2-7, with a weak D call TRBD1 (6 bases). Deletions cut 5 bases from V and 2 bases from J, with 13 bases between. CDR3 length equals 14 residues. Germline loops: CDR1 MDHEN, CDR2 SYDVKM. The CDR3 is CASSARGPPYEQYF. In nucleotides, the CDR3 is TGTGCCAGCAGTGCCAGGGGACCACCCTACGAGCAGTACTTC.

This clone was seen more than once but under ten times. The genes are TRBV19 and TRBJ1-1; D remains ambiguous. From germline, CDR1 is LNHDA and CDR2 SQIVND (reference sequence). The CDR3 is made up of 12 amino acids. V dropped 3 bases and J dropped 8 bases, with 10 bases sitting between them. The CDR3 DNA reads TGTGCCAGTAGTATGGCGGCAGTAGAAGCTTTCTTT. Amino acids: CASSMAAVEAFF.

This sequence joins TRBV28 and TRBJ1-6, with TRBD1 matching 9 bases. Germline CDR1 is MDHEN and CDR2 is SYDVKM. Trimming took 6 bases from V and 6 from J; bases not matched to a gene: 6. The CDR3 contains 15 residues. The CDR3 DNA reads TGTGCCAGCAGATCACAGGGGGCAGGTAATTCACCCCTCCACTTT. It encodes CASRSQGAGNSPLHF.

CDR3 sequence: CAGRDFNSYEQYF. The CDR3 DNA reads as TGTGCCGGCCGGGACTTCAACTCCTACGAGCAGTACTTC. The chain links TRBV2 to TRBJ2-7, with D possibly TRBD2 on 6 matching bases. Germline lookup yields CDR1 SNHLY and CDR2 FYNNEI. Trimming removed 11 bases from V and 0 bases from J, with 14 bases in between. The CDR3 spans 13 residues.

V gene TRBV5-1 combines with J gene TRBJ2-1; TRBD2 aligns across 13 bases. CDR1 is SGHRS and CDR2 is YFSETQ in the germline V gene. Losses at the gene ends were 0 bases for V and 1 base for J; bases not matched to a gene: 4. The CDR3 covers 18 residues. The CDR3 spells CASSLALLAGGSYNEQFF. CDR3 bases: TGCGCCAGCAGCTTGGCCTTACTAGCGGGAGGGTCCTACAATGAGCAGTTCTTC.

This clone was counted once. J is TRBJ2-3 and V is TRBV9; the D is unclear. CDR1 is SGDLS and CDR2 is YYNGEE in the germline V gene. V was pared by 3 bases and J by 0 bases, with 5 bases between. This CDR3 region has 13 residues. The CDR3 sequence is CASSERSTDTQYF. CDR3 DNA: TGTGCCAGCAGCGAGAGGAGCACAGATACGCAGTATTTT.

The chain couples TRBV29-1 to TRBJ2-1; 7 nucleotides align to TRBD2. J was trimmed by 8 bases and V by 4 bases; bases with no gene match: 8. Looked up from germline, CDR1 is SQVTM and CDR2 is ANQGSEA. This CDR3 is 13 amino acids long. In nucleotides, the CDR3 is TGCAGCGTTGCGGGACTACTCATTGATGAGCAGTTCTTC. The encoded protein is CSVAGLLIDEQFF.

This chain links TRBV5-8 with TRBJ1-2; possibly TRBD1 for D (6 bases). V lost 2 bases to trimming and J lost 0 bases, with 11 bases between them. The length of the CDR3 is 15 residues. Germline assignment: CDR1 SGHTS and CDR2 YDEGEE. The CDR3: CASSLRDIANYGYTF. The DNA of the CDR3 is TGTGCCAGCAGCTTACGGGACATAGCTAACTATGGCTACACCTTC.

The chain carries TRBV5-8 and TRBJ2-2, with D uncertain. Germline V gene data show CDR1 as SGHTS and CDR2 as YDEGEE. CDR3 length: 15 residues. Trimming left V 2 bases short and J 4 bases short, with 12 bases between. CDR3 loop: CASSFVVVGTGELFF. The CDR3 bases are TGTGCCAGCAGCTTTGTAGTCGTCGGCACCGGGGAGCTGTTTTTT.